The TCR beta chain under discussion was sequenced for a study of cytomegalovirus exposure and HLA in healthy donors. The study ran its PCR with 60 Vbeta and 13 Jbeta primers. TCRdb's copy holds only in-frame clones and misses some; the assay was immunoSEQ multiplex PCR. Of fewer than 120,000 clones listed, approximately 84% are singletons. The germline V gene has CDR1 MNHEY and CDR2 SVGAGI. This CDR3 has 15 amino acids. The V gene lost 6 bases and the J gene lost 0 bases, with 12 bases spanning the gap. The chain carries TRBV6-5 and TRBJ1-3; tentatively, D is TRBD1 (6 bases). The sequence came from a man in his forties or fifties in good health and CMV-seronegative. Sequences were obtained from PBMCs. CDR3 residues: CASSRGASSGNTIYF. Here the CDR3 DNA reads TGTGCCAGCAGCCGGGGGGCGAGCTCTGGAAACACCATATATTTT.